This TCR beta chain was obtained from a study of cytomegalovirus exposure and HLA in healthy donors. V was clipped by 2 bases and J by 4 bases, with 13 bases between them. The CDR3 has 15 amino acids. Germline CDR1 LGHNA, CDR2 YSLEER. Of note for this clone: Its antigen is unidentified.

Findings and caveats of the study: Reportedly, a later analysis found an Asian-associated ancestry cluster had fewer N-insertions than the roughly 700-donor mean. Three chains tied to CMV proved CMV antigen-specific in vitro. Common viral pathogens were later found to be apparently linked to several of the most significant clusters.

The PCR made use of 60 Vbeta and 13 Jbeta primers. The method was immunoSEQ multiplex PCR; TCRdb's version includes in-frame clones alone and lacks a portion of them. The sample records 90,000 to 100,000 clones, about 80% being singletons. This sequence joins TRBV4-3 and TRBJ2-3; D unresolved. The sequencing input was PBMCs. The TCR originated in a man aged 40-49 years in good health and CMV-seronegative. CDR3: CASSQLRGTADTQYF. The CDR3 DNA sequence: TGCGCCAGCAGCCAACTACGAGGAACGGCAGATACGCAGTATTTT.